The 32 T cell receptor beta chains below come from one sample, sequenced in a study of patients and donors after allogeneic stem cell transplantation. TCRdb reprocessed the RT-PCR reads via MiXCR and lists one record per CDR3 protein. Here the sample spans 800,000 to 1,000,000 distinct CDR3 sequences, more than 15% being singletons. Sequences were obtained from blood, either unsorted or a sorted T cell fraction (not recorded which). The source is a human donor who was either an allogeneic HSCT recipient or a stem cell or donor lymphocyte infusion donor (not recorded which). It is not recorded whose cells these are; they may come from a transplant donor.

Here the CDR3 reads CASSVGAWRDAFNEQFF. The CDR3 coding sequence is TGTGCCAGCAGCGTAGGTGCGTGGCGGGACGCCTTCAATGAGCAGTTCTTC. The rearrangement uses TRBV9 and TRBJ2-1; tentatively, D is TRBD2 (6 bases). Per the germline V gene, CDR1 is SGDLS and CDR2 is YYNGEE. V lost 0 bases and J 6 bases, leaving 19 bases between the germline ends. This CDR3 is built from 17 residues.

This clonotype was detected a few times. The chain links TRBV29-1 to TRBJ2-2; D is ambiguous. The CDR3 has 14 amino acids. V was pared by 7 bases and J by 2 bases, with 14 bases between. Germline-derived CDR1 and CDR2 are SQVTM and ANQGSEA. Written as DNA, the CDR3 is TGCAGCGCCGAGACGGCCCTAAACACCGGGGAGCTGTTTTTT. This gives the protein CSAETALNTGELFF.

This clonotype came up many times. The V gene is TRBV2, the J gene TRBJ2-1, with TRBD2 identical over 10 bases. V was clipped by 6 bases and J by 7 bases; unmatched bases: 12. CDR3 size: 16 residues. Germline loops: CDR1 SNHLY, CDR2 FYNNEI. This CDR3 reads CASSHTTRLAGNEQFF. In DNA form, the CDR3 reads TGTGCCAGCAGCCACACCACACGACTAGCGGGTAATGAGCAGTTCTTC.

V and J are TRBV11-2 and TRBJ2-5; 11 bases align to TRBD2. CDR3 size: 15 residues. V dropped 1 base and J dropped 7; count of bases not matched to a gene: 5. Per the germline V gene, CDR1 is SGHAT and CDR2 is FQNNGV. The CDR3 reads CASSLGLAGPGTQYF. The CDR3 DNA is TGTGCCAGCAGCTTAGGACTAGCGGGGCCTGGGACCCAGTACTTC.

The CDR3 bases are TGTGCCAGCAGAGCGACAGGGTCCTACGAGCAGTACTTC. This translates into CASRATGSYEQYF. The chain links TRBV7-4 to TRBJ2-7; 7 bases fit TRBD1. The J segment lost 1 base and the V segment lost 6 bases, leaving 3 bases of the junction unmatched. The CDR3 length is 13 residues. CDR1 SGHVT and CDR2 SQSDAQ come from the germline V gene.

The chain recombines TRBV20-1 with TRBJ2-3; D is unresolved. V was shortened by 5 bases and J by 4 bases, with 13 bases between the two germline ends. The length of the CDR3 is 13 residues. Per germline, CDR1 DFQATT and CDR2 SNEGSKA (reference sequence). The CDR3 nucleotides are TGCAGTGCTCCCCAAGAAGTGGCAGATACGCAGTATTTT. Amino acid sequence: CSAPQEVADTQYF.

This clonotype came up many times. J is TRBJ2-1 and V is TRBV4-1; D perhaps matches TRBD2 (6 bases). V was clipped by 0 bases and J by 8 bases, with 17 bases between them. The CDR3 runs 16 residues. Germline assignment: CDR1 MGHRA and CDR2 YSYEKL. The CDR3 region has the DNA TGCGCCAGCAGCCAAGATTCGGTCGTTTGGGGGGATGAGCAGTTCTTC. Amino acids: CASSQDSVVWGDEQFF.

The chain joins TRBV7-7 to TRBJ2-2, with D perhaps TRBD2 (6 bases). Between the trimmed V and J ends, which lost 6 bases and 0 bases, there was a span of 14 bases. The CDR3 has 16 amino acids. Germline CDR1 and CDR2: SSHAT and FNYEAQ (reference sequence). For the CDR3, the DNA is TGTGCCAGCAGTGCGTCGCCGGGGGCGAACACCGGGGAGCTGTTTTTT. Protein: CASSASPGANTGELFF.

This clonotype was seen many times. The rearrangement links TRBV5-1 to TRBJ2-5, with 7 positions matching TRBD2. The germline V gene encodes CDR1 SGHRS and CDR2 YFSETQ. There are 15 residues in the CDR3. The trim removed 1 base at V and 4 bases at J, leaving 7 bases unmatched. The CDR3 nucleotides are TGCGCCAGCAGCTTGTCGGGGACTAACAGAGAGACCCAGTACTTC. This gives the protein CASSLSGTNRETQYF.

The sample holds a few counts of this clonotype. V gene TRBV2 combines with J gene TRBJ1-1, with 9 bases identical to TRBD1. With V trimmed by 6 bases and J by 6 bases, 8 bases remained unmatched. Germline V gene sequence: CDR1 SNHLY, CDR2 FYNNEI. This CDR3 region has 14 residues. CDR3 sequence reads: CASRGQGAGAEAFF. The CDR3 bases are TGTGCCAGCAGGGGACAGGGCGCTGGGGCTGAAGCTTTCTTT.

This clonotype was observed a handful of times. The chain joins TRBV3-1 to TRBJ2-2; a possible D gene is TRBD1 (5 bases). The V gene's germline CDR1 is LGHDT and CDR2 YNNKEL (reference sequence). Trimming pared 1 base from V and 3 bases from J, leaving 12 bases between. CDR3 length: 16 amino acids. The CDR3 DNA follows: TGTGCCAGCAGCCAAGTGTTTGGGGCACACACCGGGGAGCTGTTTTTT. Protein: CASSQVFGAHTGELFF.

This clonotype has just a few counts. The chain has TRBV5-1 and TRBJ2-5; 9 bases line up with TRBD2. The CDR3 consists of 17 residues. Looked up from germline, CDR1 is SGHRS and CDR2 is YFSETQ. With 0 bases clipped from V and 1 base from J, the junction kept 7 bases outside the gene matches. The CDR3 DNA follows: TGCGCCAGCAGCTTGGTAGCGAGCGGGGGGCCCCAAGAGACCCAGTACTTC. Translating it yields CASSLVASGGPQETQYF. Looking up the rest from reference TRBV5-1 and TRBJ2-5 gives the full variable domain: KAGVTQTPRYLIKTRGQQVTLSCSPISGHRSVSWYQQTPGQGLQFLFEYFSETQRNKGNFPGRFSGRQFSNSRSEMNVSTLELGDSALYLCASSLVASGGPQETQYFGPGTRLLVL.

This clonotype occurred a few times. The CDR3 protein is CASSLELAASEQYF. CDR3 nucleotides: TGTGCCAGCAGTTTAGAACTAGCCGCGAGCGAGCAGTACTTC. This chain uses TRBV12-3 or TRBV12-4 with TRBJ2-7; TRBD2 might be the D (6 bases). Trimming stripped 1 base from V and 6 bases from J, with 13 bases between. This CDR3 is built from 14 residues.

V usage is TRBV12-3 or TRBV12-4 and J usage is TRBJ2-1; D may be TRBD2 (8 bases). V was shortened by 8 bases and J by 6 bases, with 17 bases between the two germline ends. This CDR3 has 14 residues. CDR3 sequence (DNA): TGTGCCAGCGGCCCCAGGGGGACTAGCAATGAGCAGTTCTTC. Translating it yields CASGPRGTSNEQFF.

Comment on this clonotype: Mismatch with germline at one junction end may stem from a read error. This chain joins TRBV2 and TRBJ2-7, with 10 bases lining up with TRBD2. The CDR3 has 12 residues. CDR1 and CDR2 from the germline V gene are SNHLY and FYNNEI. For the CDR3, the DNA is TGTGCCAGCAGTGCGACTAGCGGGTCGGTACTCTTC. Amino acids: CASSATSGSVLF. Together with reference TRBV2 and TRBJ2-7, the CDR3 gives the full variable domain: EPEVTQTPSHQVTQMGQEVILRCVPISNHLYFYWYRQILGQKVEFLVSFYNNEISEKSEIFDDQFSVERPDGSNFTLKIRSTKLEDSAMYFCASSATSGSVLFGPGTRLTVT.

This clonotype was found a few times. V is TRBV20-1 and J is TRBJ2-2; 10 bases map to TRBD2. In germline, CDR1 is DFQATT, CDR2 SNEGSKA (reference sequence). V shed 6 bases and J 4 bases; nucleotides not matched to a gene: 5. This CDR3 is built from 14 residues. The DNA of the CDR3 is TGCAGTGCCCTAGCGGGAGCGGTCACCGGGGAGCTGTTTTTT. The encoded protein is CSALAGAVTGELFF.

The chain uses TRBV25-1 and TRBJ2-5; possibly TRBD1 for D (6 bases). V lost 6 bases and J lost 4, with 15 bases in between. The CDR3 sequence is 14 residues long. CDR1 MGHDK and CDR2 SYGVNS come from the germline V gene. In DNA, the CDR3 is TGTGCCAGCAGGGAGAACAGGGAAGCAGAGACCCAGTACTTC. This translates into CASRENREAETQYF.

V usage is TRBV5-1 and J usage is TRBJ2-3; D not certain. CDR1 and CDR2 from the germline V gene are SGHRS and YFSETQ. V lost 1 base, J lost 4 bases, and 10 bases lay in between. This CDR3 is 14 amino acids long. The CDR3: CASSLSATPDTQYF. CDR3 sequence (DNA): TGCGCCAGCAGCTTGTCTGCTACCCCAGATACGCAGTATTTT.

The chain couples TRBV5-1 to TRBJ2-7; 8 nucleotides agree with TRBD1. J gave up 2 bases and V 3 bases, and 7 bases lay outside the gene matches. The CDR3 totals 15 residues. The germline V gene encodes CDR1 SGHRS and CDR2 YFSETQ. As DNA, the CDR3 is TGCGCCAGCAGCTCCGACACGGACAGGGCCTACGAGCAGTACTTC. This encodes CASSSDTDRAYEQYF. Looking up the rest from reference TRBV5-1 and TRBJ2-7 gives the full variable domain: KAGVTQTPRYLIKTRGQQVTLSCSPISGHRSVSWYQQTPGQGLQFLFEYFSETQRNKGNFPGRFSGRQFSNSRSEMNVSTLELGDSALYLCASSSDTDRAYEQYFGPGTRLTVT.

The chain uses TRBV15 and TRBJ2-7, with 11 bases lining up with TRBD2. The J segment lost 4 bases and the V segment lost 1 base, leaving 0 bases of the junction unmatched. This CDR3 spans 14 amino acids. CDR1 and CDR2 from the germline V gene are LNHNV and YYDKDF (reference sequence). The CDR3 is CATSRGTSGYEQYF. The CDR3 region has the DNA TGTGCCACCAGCAGAGGGACTAGCGGGTACGAGCAGTACTTC.

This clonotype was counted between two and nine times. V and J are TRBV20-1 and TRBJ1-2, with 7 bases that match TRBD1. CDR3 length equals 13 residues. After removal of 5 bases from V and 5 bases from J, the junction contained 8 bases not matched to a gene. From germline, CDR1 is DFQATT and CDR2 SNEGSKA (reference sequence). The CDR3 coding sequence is TGCAGTGCTCCCAGGACAGGTTTATATGGCTACACCTTC. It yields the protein CSAPRTGLYGYTF.

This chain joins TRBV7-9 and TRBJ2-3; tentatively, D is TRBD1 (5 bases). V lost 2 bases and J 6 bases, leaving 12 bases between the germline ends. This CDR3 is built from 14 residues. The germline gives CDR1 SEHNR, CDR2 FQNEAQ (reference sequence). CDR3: CASSLNLGQDTQYF. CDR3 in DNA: TGTGCCAGCAGCTTAAACCTGGGGCAGGATACGCAGTATTTT. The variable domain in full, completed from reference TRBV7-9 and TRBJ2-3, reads DTGVSQNPRHKITKRGQNVTFRCDPISEHNRLYWYRQTLGQGPEFLTYFQNEAQLEKSRLLSDRFSAERPKGSFSTLEIQRTEQGDSAMYLCASSLNLGQDTQYFGPGTRLTVL.

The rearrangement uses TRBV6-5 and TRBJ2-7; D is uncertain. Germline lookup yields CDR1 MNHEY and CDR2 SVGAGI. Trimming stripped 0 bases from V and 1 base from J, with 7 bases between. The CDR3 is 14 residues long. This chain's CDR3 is CASSYSHGSYEQYF. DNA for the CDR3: TGTGCCAGCAGTTACTCCCACGGTTCCTACGAGCAGTACTTC.

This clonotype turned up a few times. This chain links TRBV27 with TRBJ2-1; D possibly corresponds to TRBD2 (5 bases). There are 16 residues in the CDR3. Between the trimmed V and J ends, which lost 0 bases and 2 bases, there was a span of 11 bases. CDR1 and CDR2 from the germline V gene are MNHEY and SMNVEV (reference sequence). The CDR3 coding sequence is TGTGCCAGCAGTTTATCGATTGAGGGCGCCTACAATGAGCAGTTCTTC. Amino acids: CASSLSIEGAYNEQFF.

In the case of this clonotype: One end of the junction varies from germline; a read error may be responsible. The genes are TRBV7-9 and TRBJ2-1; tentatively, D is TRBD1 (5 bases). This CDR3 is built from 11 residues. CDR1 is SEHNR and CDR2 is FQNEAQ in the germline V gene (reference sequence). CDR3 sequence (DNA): TGTGCCAGCAGCTTAAATCAGGGTAGGCTCTTC. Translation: CASSLNQGRLF.

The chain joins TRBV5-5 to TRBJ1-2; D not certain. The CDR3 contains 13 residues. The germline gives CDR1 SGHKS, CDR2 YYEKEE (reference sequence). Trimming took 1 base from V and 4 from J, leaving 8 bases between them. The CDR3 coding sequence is TGTGCCAGCAGCTTGCACCCAATCTATGGCTACACCTTC. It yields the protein CASSLHPIYGYTF.

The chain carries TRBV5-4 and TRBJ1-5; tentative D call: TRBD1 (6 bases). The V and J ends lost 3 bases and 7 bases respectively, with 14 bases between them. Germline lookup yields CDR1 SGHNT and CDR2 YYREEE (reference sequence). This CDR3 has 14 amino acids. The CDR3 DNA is TGTGCCAGCAGCTCTGGACAGCCTGGGCAGCCCCAGCATTTT. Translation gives CASSSGQPGQPQHF.

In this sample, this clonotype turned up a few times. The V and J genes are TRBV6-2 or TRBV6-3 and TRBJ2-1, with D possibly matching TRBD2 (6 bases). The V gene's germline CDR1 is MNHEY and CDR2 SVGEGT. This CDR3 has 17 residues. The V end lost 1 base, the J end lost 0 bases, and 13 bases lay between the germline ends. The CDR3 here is CASSYFSAGSSYNEQFF. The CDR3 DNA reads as TGTGCCAGCAGTTACTTTTCGGCGGGGAGCTCCTACAATGAGCAGTTCTTC.

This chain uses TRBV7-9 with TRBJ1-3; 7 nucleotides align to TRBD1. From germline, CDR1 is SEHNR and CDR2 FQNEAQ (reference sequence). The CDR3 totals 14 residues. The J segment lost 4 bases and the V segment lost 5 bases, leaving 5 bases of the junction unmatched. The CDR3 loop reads CASSPGGQGNTIYF. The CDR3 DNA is TGTGCCAGCAGCCCAGGGGGACAAGGAAACACCATATATTTT.

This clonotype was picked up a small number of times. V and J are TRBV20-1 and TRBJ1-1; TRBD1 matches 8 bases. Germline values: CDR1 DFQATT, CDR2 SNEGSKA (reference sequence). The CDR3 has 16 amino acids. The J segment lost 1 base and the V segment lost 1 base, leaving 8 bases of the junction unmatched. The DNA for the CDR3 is TGCAGTGCTAGAGCACAGGGGGTAGGGCGGAACACTGAAGCTTTCTTT. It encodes CSARAQGVGRNTEAFF.

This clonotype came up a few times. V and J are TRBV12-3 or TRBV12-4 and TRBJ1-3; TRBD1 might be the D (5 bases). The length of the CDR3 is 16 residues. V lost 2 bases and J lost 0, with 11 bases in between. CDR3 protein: CASSLLGVDSGNTIYF. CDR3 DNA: TGTGCCAGCAGTTTATTAGGGGTTGACTCTGGAAACACCATATATTTT.

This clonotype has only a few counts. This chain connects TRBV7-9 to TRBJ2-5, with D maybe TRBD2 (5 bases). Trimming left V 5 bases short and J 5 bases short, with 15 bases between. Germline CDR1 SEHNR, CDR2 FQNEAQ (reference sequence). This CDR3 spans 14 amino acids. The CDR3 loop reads CASSLQGTGETQYF. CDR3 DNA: TGTGCCAGCAGCCTACAAGGCACGGGGGAGACCCAGTACTTC.